These T cell receptor beta chains were read from a single sample in a study of post-analysis software for immune sequencing data. A single record per CDR3 protein comes from TCRdb applying MiXCR to the PCR reads. The sample includes almost 700,000 distinct CDR3 sequences, approximately 59% of them seen just once. Sequenced sample: blood. The receptor source for this set is a girl aged 2-10 years with multiple sclerosis. Each CDR3 is given with its conserved first and last residue. The order of the fields is J gene, V gene, CDR3 protein.

j_call: TRBJ2-6
v_call: TRBV7-8
cdr3_aa: CASSLGRAYTSGANVLTF

j_call: TRBJ1-2
v_call: TRBV29-1
cdr3_aa: CSVRQGGGYGYTF

j_call: TRBJ2-3
v_call: TRBV20-1
cdr3_aa: CSARDRTNPIFTDTQYF

j_call: TRBJ1-1
v_call: TRBV20-1
cdr3_aa: CSARSGGGTEAFF

j_call: TRBJ2-1
v_call: TRBV20-1
cdr3_aa: CSASGGPWDEQFF

j_call: TRBJ2-3
v_call: TRBV6-4
cdr3_aa: CASSLTGEVTDTQYF

j_call: TRBJ2-3
v_call: TRBV11-3
cdr3_aa: CASSRDLLRTDTQYF

j_call: TRBJ2-7
v_call: TRBV20-1
cdr3_aa: CSASGTDLYEQYF

j_call: TRBJ2-5
v_call: TRBV29-1
cdr3_aa: CSVAATGGPQETQYF

j_call: TRBJ2-7
v_call: TRBV27
cdr3_aa: CASSFFGTYEQYF

j_call: TRBJ2-1
v_call: TRBV6-5
cdr3_aa: CASTPRGGYNEQFF

j_call: TRBJ2-5
v_call: TRBV5-1
cdr3_aa: CASGTSGGQETQYF

j_call: .
v_call: TRBV29-1
cdr3_aa: CSVVGRSQETQYF

j_call: TRBJ1-1
v_call: TRBV6-5
cdr3_aa: CASRSDRAMNTEAFF

j_call: TRBJ2-3
v_call: TRBV6-5
cdr3_aa: CASSNPSTDTQYF

j_call: TRBJ1-2
v_call: TRBV29-1
cdr3_aa: CSVARDRGYGYTF

j_call: TRBJ1-5
v_call: TRBV12-3/TRBV12-4
cdr3_aa: CASRIGQNQPQHF

j_call: TRBJ2-3
v_call: TRBV6-2/TRBV6-3
cdr3_aa: CASSAVTDTQYF

j_call: TRBJ2-7
v_call: TRBV3-1
cdr3_aa: CASNNYRDEQYF

j_call: TRBJ2-1
v_call: TRBV20-1
cdr3_aa: CSATGSYNEQFF

j_call: TRBJ2-1
v_call: TRBV6-6
cdr3_aa: CASRADIGTTLYNEQFF

j_call: TRBJ2-3
v_call: TRBV6-4
cdr3_aa: CASPEREADTQYF

j_call: TRBJ2-7
v_call: TRBV6-5
cdr3_aa: CASRGFGTYEQYF

j_call: TRBJ1-5
v_call: TRBV7-2
cdr3_aa: CASSLVGGGGDQPQHF

j_call: TRBJ1-1
v_call: TRBV6-6
cdr3_aa: CASSPQGRMNTEAFF

j_call: TRBJ1-1
v_call: TRBV5-1
cdr3_aa: CASSQGSLSYGAFF

j_call: TRBJ2-7
v_call: TRBV5-1
cdr3_aa: CASSLGLGAYEQYF

j_call: TRBJ2-7
v_call: TRBV5-1
cdr3_aa: CTSSLTGRGSYEQYF

j_call: .
v_call: TRBV6-2/TRBV6-3
cdr3_aa: CASSYRTRQTQYF

j_call: TRBJ2-7
v_call: TRBV29-1
cdr3_aa: CSVETSPGGAKQYF

j_call: TRBJ2-5
v_call: TRBV5-1
cdr3_aa: CASSLREMSETQYF

j_call: TRBJ1-2
v_call: TRBV27
cdr3_aa: CASSLSEGTGTGYTF

j_call: TRBJ1-6
v_call: TRBV28
cdr3_aa: CASTLQGGAGGSPLHF

j_call: TRBJ2-3
v_call: TRBV7-8
cdr3_aa: CASSCPRGGNPDTQYF

j_call: TRBJ2-3
v_call: TRBV7-2
cdr3_aa: CASSSYGTESDTQYF

j_call: TRBJ2-1
v_call: TRBV29-1
cdr3_aa: CSVTPGGASNEQFF

j_call: TRBJ2-3
v_call: TRBV6-6
cdr3_aa: CASSPGRRQYF

j_call: TRBJ2-3
v_call: TRBV29-1
cdr3_aa: CSVRGSGGFTDTQYF

j_call: TRBJ2-5
v_call: TRBV29-1
cdr3_aa: CSVEGSYQETQYF

j_call: TRBJ2-1
v_call: TRBV20-1
cdr3_aa: CSAEGAGGQYNEQFF

j_call: TRBJ2-3
v_call: TRBV10-3
cdr3_aa: CAISERLAGVADTQYF

j_call: TRBJ2-3
v_call: TRBV6-5
cdr3_aa: CASSPRTGSPRTQYF

j_call: TRBJ2-2
v_call: TRBV11-2
cdr3_aa: CASRKGTGAGELFF

j_call: TRBJ1-2
v_call: TRBV5-6
cdr3_aa: CASSLGDRGRLLGYTF

j_call: TRBJ2-1
v_call: TRBV12-3/TRBV12-4
cdr3_aa: CASREGADNEQFF

j_call: TRBJ2-1
v_call: TRBV10-1
cdr3_aa: CASSDPGQQSYNEQFF

j_call: TRBJ1-6
v_call: TRBV5-5
cdr3_aa: CASSPTGDRSPLHF

j_call: TRBJ2-6
v_call: TRBV5-6
cdr3_aa: CASSFRQPGANVLTF

j_call: TRBJ2-5
v_call: TRBV6-1
cdr3_aa: CASTESEGAQETQYF